Each of the 17 T cell receptor beta chains below was sequenced from the same sample in a study of T cell repertoires in cytomegalovirus infection. A single record per CDR3 protein comes from TCRdb applying MiXCR to the reads. Here the sample spans 560,000 or so distinct CDR3 sequences, more than 15% being singletons. Sample: CD8+ T cells from PBMCs. The source of these receptors is a human donor in good health (CMV status not recorded). Some clones in this sample may be carry-over from other donors' samples.

A note on this clonotype: A read error may explain this, as a much larger clone is one base away. The chain carries TRBV25-1 and TRBJ2-3; D unclear. The CDR3 is 16 amino acids. Germline CDR1 MGHDK, CDR2 SYGVNS. The CDR3 DNA reads as TGTCCCAGCAGCAACGACCGGCGGTCTATAACAGATACGCAGTATTTT. It specifies CPSSNDRRSITDTQYF.

For this clonotype: One junction end does not reproduce the germline sequence, and a read error may be involved. The rearrangement links TRBV7-8 to TRBJ2-5; D may be TRBD2 (6 bases). Germline CDR1 reads SGHVS; CDR2 reads FQNEAQ. This CDR3 comprises 15 residues. CDR3 sequence reads: CARSQYLAEQETHYF. The CDR3 region has the DNA TGTGCCAGAAGCCAATATTTAGCGGAACAAGAGACCCATTACTTC.

In this sample, this clonotype turned up a few times. V gene TRBV20-1 combines with J gene TRBJ2-3, with a possible D match to TRBD1 (6 bases). The CDR3 extends over 15 amino acids. V was shortened by 5 bases and J by 1 base, with 16 bases between the two germline ends. CDR1 and CDR2 from the germline V gene are DFQATT and SNEGSKA (reference sequence). CDR3 sequence (DNA): TGCAGTGCTCCCGACAGGCTAGTTGGCACAGATACGCAGTATTTT. Translating gives CSAPDRLVGTDTQYF.

This clonotype was observed a few times. The rearrangement links TRBV6-5 to TRBJ2-7; D is tentatively TRBD1 or TRBD2 (5 bases each). Germline CDR1 and CDR2: MNHEY and SVGAGI. Trimming removed 4 bases from V and 5 bases from J, with 15 bases in between. The CDR3 extends over 14 amino acids. CDR3 sequence (DNA): TGTGCCAGCAGTTCCCGGGAAATGGGGCACGAGCAGTACTTC. Translation: CASSSREMGHEQYF.

This clonotype was recorded at least ten times. This chain links TRBV11-2 with TRBJ2-5; possibly TRBD1 for D (5 bases). CDR3 length: 13 amino acids. Trimming shortened V by 3 bases and J by 4 bases, and 9 bases separated the two germline ends. Germline CDR1 is SGHAT and CDR2 is FQNNGV. The CDR3 DNA reads as TGTGCCAGCAGCTTGTTGGGGCGAGAGACCCAGTACTTC. Encoded protein: CASSLLGRETQYF.

The chain couples TRBV5-1 to TRBJ2-1, with D maybe TRBD1 (5 bases). V lost 3 bases to trimming and J lost 5 bases, with 15 bases between them. CDR3 size: 15 residues. Looked up from germline, CDR1 is SGHRS and CDR2 is YFSETQ. Here the CDR3 DNA reads TGCGCCAGCAGCTGGTCAGGGCGTATGGACAATGAGCAGTTCTTC. Translating gives CASSWSGRMDNEQFF.

This clonotype was recorded at least ten times. This sequence joins TRBV27 and TRBJ2-7; D remains ambiguous. The germline CDR1 and CDR2 sequences are MNHEY and SMNVEV (reference sequence). The CDR3 is 15 residues long. V was cut by 4 bases and J by 0 bases, with 13 bases left in between. CDR3 coding DNA: TGTGCCAGCAGTTCCTACAGCCAACCCTCCTACGAGCAGTACTTC. Its protein product is CASSSYSQPSYEQYF.

Turning to this clonotype: The CDR3 ends on some other residue instead of the conserved phenylalanine or tryptophan, so this is likely a read error. No DNA is shown, since the ends of the CDR3 on it are uncertain; the CDR3 is the one TCRdb lists. The chain carries TRBV5-1 and TRBJ2-1; TRBD2 is the table's D call and was not checked against the DNA. Germline V gives CDR1 SGHRS, CDR2 YFSETQ. The CDR3 totals 15 residues, both ends included. CDR3 sequence: CASSLRDGGRNEQLL.

Many counts were recorded for this clonotype. This chain links TRBV7-2 with TRBJ2-1, with TRBD1 matching 9 bases. V lost 1 base to trimming and J lost 5 bases; unmatched junction nucleotides: 9. The CDR3 spans 17 residues. CDR1 is SGHTA, CDR2 FQGNSA, per germline. Written as DNA, the CDR3 is TGTGCCAGCAGCTTAGGGCCGACAGGGGGGATCGACAATGAGCAGTTCTTC. This sequence encodes CASSLGPTGGIDNEQFF. The full variable domain, its missing parts supplied by reference TRBV7-2 and TRBJ2-1, is GAGVSQSPSNKVTEKGKDVELRCDPISGHTALYWYRQSLGQGLEFLIYFQGNSAPDKSGLPSDRFSAERTGGSVSTLTIQRTQQEDSAVYLCASSLGPTGGIDNEQFFGPGTRLTVL.

About this clonotype: Germline is not matched at one junction end, which may reflect a read error. V gene TRBV11-2 combines with J gene TRBJ2-5, with 9 bases fitting TRBD2. The CDR3 is 18 amino acids. Germline V gene lookup returns CDR1 SGHAT and CDR2 FQNNGV. CDR3 sequence reads: CGSSLDRIAGVLGETQYF. The CDR3 DNA reads TGTGGCAGCAGCTTAGATCGGATAGCGGGGGTGCTGGGAGAGACCCAGTACTTC.

Remarks on this clonotype: A junction boundary mismatches the germline segment, possibly from a read error. CDR3 sequence (DNA): TGTGCCAGCAGATTTGATGACTACGTGCAGTACTTC. Translation gives CASRFDDYVQYF. The chain combines TRBV7-2 with TRBJ2-7; the D gene is possibly TRBD2 (5 bases). CDR3 length: 12 residues. CDR1 SGHTA and CDR2 FQGNSA come from the germline V gene.

This clonotype was seen ten or more times. The chain couples TRBV11-2 to TRBJ2-2; D perhaps matches TRBD1 (6 bases). This CDR3 contains 15 residues. Germline loops: CDR1 SGHAT, CDR2 FQNNGV. The V end lost 4 bases, the J end lost 5 bases, and 14 bases lay between the germline ends. The CDR3 protein is CASSYGTLTTGELFF. For the CDR3, the DNA is TGTGCCAGCAGCTATGGGACATTAACTACCGGGGAGCTGTTTTTT.

This clonotype was detected ten times or more. The J gene is TRBJ2-5, the V gene TRBV11-2, with TRBD2 matching 7 bases. Germline values: CDR1 SGHAT, CDR2 FQNNGV. The J segment lost 0 bases and the V segment lost 0 bases, leaving 10 bases of the junction unmatched. This CDR3 comprises 18 residues. The CDR3 bases are TGTGCCAGCAGCTTAGATAATTTGGGACTACCGTACCAAGAGACCCAGTACTTC. This gives the protein CASSLDNLGLPYQETQYF.

This clonotype turned up a few times. J is TRBJ2-6 and V is TRBV27; TRBD1 is a possible D gene (6 bases). The CDR3 runs to 17 residues. V lost 6 bases, J lost 4 bases, and 19 bases lay in between. Per the germline V gene, CDR1 is MNHEY and CDR2 is SMNVEV (reference sequence). The CDR3, as DNA: TGTGCCAGCAGCGTCACGAGGCAGGGGTCCGGGGCCAACGTCCTGACTTTC. This codes for CASSVTRQGSGANVLTF.

The sample holds many counts of this clonotype. The chain carries TRBV10-3 and TRBJ2-1, with 7 bases matching TRBD2. V lost 3 bases and J lost 9; bases outside the gene matches: 14. Per germline, CDR1 ENHRY and CDR2 SYGVKD. CDR3 size: 16 residues. CDR3 residues: CAISESGRGSHCEQFF. The DNA for the CDR3 is TGTGCCATCAGTGAATCGGGTCGCGGGAGTCACTGTGAGCAGTTCTTC.

This clonotype is classed as medium-sized. The rearrangement joins TRBV7-9 to TRBJ2-7; TRBD1 agrees at 12 bases. Germline CDR1 is SEHNR and CDR2 is FQNEAQ (reference sequence). The V and J ends lost 6 bases and 3 bases, in that order; junction bases with no gene match: 6. The CDR3 contains 15 residues. The CDR3 here is CASSDRDRGHYEQYF. The CDR3 region has the DNA TGTGCCAGCAGTGACCGGGACAGGGGGCACTACGAGCAGTACTTC.

This clonotype has ten or more counts. The rearrangement joins TRBV9 to TRBJ2-6; 8 bases line up with TRBD2. With V trimmed by 4 bases and J by 0 bases, 9 bases remained unmatched. This CDR3 spans 18 amino acids. Germline CDR1 is SGDLS and CDR2 is YYNGEE. The CDR3 loop is CASSFPGGESSGANVLTF. The CDR3 DNA sequence: TGTGCCAGCAGCTTCCCCGGGGGGGAGAGCTCTGGGGCCAACGTCCTGACTTTC.